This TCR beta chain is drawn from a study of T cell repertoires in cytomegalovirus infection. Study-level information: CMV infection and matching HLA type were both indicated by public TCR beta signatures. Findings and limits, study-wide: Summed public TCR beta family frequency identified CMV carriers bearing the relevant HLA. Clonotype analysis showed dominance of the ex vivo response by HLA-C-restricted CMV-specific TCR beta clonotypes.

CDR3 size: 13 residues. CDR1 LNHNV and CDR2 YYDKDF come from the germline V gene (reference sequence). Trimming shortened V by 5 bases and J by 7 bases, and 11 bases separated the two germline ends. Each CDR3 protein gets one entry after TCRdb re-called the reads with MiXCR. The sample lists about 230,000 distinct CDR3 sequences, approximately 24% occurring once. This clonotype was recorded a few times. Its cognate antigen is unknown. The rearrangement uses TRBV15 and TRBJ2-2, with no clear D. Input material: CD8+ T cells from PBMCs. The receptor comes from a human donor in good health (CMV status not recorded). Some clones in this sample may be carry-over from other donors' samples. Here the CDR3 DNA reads TGTGCCACCAGCGCGAGTCGGAGCGGGGAGCTGTTTTTT. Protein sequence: CATSASRSGELFF.